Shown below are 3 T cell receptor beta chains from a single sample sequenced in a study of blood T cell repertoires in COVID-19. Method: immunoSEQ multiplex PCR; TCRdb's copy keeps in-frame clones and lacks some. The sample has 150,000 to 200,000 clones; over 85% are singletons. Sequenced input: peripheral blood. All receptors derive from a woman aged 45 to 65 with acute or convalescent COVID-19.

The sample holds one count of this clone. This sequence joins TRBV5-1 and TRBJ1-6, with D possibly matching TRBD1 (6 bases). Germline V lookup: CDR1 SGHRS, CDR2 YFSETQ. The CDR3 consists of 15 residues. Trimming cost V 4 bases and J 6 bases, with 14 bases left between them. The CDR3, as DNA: TGCGCCAGCAGCCAGGGGCAGGCACGTAATTCACCCCTCCACTTT. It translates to CASSQGQARNSPLHF.

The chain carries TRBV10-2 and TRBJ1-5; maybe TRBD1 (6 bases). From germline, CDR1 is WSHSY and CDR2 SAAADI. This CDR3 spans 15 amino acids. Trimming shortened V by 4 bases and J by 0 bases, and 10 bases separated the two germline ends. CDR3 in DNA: TGCGCCAGCAGTGGGGTAGGGGGTAGCAATCAGCCCCAGCATTTT. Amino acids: CASSGVGGSNQPQHF.

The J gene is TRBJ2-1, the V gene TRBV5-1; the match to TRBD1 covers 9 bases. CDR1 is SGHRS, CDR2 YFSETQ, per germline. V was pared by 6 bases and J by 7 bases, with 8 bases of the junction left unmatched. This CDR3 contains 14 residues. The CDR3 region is CASTPGQGQNEQFF. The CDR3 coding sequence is TGCGCCAGCACCCCGGGACAGGGCCAGAATGAGCAGTTCTTC.